This T cell receptor (beta chain) was documented in a study of blood T cell repertoires in COVID-19. The overall study: There were acute and convalescent COVID-19 samples, and they came from the United States, Italy and Spain. PBMCs, B-cell-depleted T cells, or T cells were the source of the cDNA or gDNA that made up the material.

In the source study's methods: Quantification of nucleated cells was approximated via reference gene primer amplification. Generated by immunoSEQ multiplex PCR, the TCRdb table keeps only in-frame clones and is missing some. The D gene and trimming were derived from the DNA, and the V and J assignments and clone size from that table. The data hold about 100,000 clones, with around 90% observed a single time. This TCR derives from a human donor in a cohort sampled during active COVID-19. The sequenced material came from peripheral blood.

The CDR3 reads CASSAGGSRSGANVLTF. The CDR3 DNA is TGTGCCAGCAGTGCGGGGGGGTCGCGGTCTGGGGCCAACGTCCTGACTTTC. This chain joins TRBV2 and TRBJ2-6, with 8 bases fitting TRBD2. In germline, CDR1 is SNHLY, CDR2 FYNNEI. Trimming at V came to 4 bases and at J to 1 base, leaving 6 bases not matched to a gene. The CDR3 loop spans 17 amino acids.